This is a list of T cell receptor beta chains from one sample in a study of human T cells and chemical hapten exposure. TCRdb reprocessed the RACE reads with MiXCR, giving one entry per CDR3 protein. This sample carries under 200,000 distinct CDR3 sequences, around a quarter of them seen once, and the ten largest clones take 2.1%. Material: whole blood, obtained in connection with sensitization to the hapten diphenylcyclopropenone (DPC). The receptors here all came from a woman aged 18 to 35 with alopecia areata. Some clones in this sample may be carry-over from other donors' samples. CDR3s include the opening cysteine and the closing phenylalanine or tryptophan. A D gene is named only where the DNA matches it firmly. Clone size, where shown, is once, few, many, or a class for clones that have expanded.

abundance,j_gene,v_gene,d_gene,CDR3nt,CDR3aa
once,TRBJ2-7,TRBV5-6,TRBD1,TGTGCCAGCAACCCCGGTGACAGGGGGCTCTACGAGCAGTACTTC,CASNPGDRGLYEQYF
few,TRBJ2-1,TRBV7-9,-,TGTGCCAGCAGCTTTGGGACGCGTTCCTACAATGAGCAGTTCTTC,CASSFGTRSYNEQFF
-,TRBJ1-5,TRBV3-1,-,TGTGCCAGCAGCCAAGATTGGGGGACAAGTCAGCCCCAGCATTTT,CASSQDWGTSQPQHF
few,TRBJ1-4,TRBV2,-,TGTGCCAGGACCGGGTCTGAGGGGGAAAAACTGTTTTTT,CARTGSEGEKLFF
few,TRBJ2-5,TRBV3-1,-,TGTGCCAGCAGCCCCGGTCTCGGGGAAAACCAAGAGACCCAGTACTTC,CASSPGLGENQETQYF
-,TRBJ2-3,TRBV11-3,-,TGTGCCAGCAGCCCCCGGTCCGCGGTTAACACAGATACGCAGTATTTT,CASSPRSAVNTDTQYF
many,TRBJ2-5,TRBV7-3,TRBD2,TGTGCCAGCAGCTTAGGACGCGGCGGGGGGGAACAAGAGACCCAGTACTTC,CASSLGRGGGEQETQYF
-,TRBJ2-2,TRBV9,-,TGTGCCAGCAGCGCACATAAGGGGGTGCCATCCACCGGGGAGCTGTTTTTT,CASSAHKGVPSTGELFF
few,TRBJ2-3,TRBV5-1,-,TGCGCCAGCAGCTTTAGGGGGGGGGCCACAGATACGCAGTATTTT,CASSFRGGATDTQYF
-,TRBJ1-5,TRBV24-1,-,TGTGCCACCAGCGAAGAGGGCAATCAGCCCCAGCATTTT,CATSEEGNQPQHF
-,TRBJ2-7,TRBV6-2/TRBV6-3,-,TGTGCCAGCAGTTACCCCCTCAACGAGCAGTACTTC,CASSYPLNEQYF
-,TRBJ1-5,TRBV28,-,TGTGCCAGCAGTCTACTCTTTCGGGCGCGGAGGGGCAATCAGCCCCAGCATTTT,CASSLLFRARRGNQPQHF
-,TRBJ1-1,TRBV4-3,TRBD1,TGCGCCAGCAGCCAGGATTACGGACAGGGAGGGACTGAAGCTTTCTTT,CASSQDYGQGGTEAFF
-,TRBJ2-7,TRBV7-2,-,TGTGCCAGCAGCCCGGCCCAGGGGGAGCAGTACTTC,CASSPAQGEQYF
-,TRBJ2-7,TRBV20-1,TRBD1,TGCAGTGCTAGGACCGGGACAGCCGGGGAGGAGCAGTACTTC,CSARTGTAGEEQYF
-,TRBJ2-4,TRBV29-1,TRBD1,TGCAGCGTTGAACGACAGGGGCGAAACATTCAGTACTTC,CSVERQGRNIQYF
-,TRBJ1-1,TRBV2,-,TGTGCCAGCAGGGGGGTAGGGACAAGAGACACTGAAGCTTTCTTT,CASRGVGTRDTEAFF
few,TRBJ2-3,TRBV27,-,TGTGCCAGCAGTTTTGGTGGGGGGTTGGATACGCAGTATTTT,CASSFGGGLDTQYF
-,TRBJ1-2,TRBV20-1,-,TGCAGTGCGCGCGACAGGTTTAGAAGCTATGGCTACACCTTC,CSARDRFRSYGYTF
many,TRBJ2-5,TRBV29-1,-,TGCAGCGGCGGTGGGGGGCGCGAGGAGACCCAGTACTTC,CSGGGGREETQYF
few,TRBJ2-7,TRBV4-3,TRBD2,TGTGCCAGCAGCCAAGTACTAGCGGTGCGCGAGCAGTACTTC,CASSQVLAVREQYF
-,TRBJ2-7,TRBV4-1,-,TGCGCCAGCAGCCAAGTGGTGCAGGGAATTCCCTACGAGCAGTACTTC,CASSQVVQGIPYEQYF
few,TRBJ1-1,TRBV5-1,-,TGCGCCAGCAGGAAATCAGAGGGGATCACTGAAGCTTTCTTT,CASRKSEGITEAFF
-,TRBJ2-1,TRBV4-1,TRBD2,TGCGCCAGCAGCTATCAGACTAGCGGGAGAAATGAGCAGTTCTTC,CASSYQTSGRNEQFF
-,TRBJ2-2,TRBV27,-,TGTGCCAGCAGTCTCCCAGACACCGGGGAGCTGTTTTTT,CASSLPDTGELFF
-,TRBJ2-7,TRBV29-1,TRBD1,TGCAGCGTCCCAAAGGACAGGGGGCTTCACGAGCAGTACTTC,CSVPKDRGLHEQYF
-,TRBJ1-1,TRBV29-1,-,TGCAGCGGGACCCGCTCGACGAACACTGAAGCTTTCTTT,CSGTRSTNTEAFF
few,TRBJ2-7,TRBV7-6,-,TGTGCCAGCAGCTCCAGGACAGCGGGATCCGAGCAGTACTTC,CASSSRTAGSEQYF
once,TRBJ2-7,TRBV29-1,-,TGCAGCGTTGAAAAGGGTGCGGGCGAGCAGTACTTC,CSVEKGAGEQYF
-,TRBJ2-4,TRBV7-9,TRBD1,TGTGCCAGCAGCTCCGGGGACAGTGGGATAGCCAAAAACATTCAGTACTTC,CASSSGDSGIAKNIQYF
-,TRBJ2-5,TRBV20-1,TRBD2,TGCAGTGCTACGCGGGAGAAAGAGACCCAGTACTTC,CSATREKETQYF
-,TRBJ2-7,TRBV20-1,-,TGCAGTGCCCAAAACCAACCTGGGGGGACCTACGAGCAGTACTTC,CSAQNQPGGTYEQYF
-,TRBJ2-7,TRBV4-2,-,TGTGCCAGCAGCCAAGAGGGTAGCAGCTACGAGCAGTACTTC,CASSQEGSSYEQYF
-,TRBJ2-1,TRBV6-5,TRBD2,TGTGCCAGCAGTTACGGAAGGACTAGCCTCCATGAGCAGTTCTTC,CASSYGRTSLHEQFF
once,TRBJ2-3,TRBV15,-,TGTGCCACCAGCAGAGAAAGGGCTAGCAGTTTGCGGGATACGCAGTATTTT,CATSRERASSLRDTQYF
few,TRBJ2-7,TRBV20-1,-,TGCAGTGCTTGCATCCCGCCCGGCGGACCGAACTCCTACGAGCAGTACTTC,CSACIPPGGPNSYEQYF
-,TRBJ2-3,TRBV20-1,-,TGCAGTGCTAGAGTGCTAGCAGGGGTCACAGATACGCAGTATTTT,CSARVLAGVTDTQYF
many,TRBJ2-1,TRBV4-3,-,TGCGCCAGCAGCCACGGGGGACTGGGCTACAATGAGCAGTTCTTC,CASSHGGLGYNEQFF
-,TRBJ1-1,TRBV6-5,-,TGTGCCAGCAGTTACCAAGGGTACCCTGAAGCTTTCTTT,CASSYQGYPEAFF
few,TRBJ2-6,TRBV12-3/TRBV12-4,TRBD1,TGTGCCAGCAAACGCAGTCCCATGGACAGGGCGGGGGCCAACGTCCTGACTTTC,CASKRSPMDRAGANVLTF